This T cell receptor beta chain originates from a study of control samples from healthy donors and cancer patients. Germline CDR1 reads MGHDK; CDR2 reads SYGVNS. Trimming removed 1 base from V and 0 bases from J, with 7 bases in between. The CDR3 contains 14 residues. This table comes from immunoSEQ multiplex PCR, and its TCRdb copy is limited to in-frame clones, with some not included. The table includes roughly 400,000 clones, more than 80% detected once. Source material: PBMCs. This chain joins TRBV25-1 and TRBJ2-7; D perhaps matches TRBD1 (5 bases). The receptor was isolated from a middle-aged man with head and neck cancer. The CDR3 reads CASSEWGNSYEQYF. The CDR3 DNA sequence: TGTGCCAGCAGTGAATGGGGCAACTCCTACGAGCAGTACTTC.